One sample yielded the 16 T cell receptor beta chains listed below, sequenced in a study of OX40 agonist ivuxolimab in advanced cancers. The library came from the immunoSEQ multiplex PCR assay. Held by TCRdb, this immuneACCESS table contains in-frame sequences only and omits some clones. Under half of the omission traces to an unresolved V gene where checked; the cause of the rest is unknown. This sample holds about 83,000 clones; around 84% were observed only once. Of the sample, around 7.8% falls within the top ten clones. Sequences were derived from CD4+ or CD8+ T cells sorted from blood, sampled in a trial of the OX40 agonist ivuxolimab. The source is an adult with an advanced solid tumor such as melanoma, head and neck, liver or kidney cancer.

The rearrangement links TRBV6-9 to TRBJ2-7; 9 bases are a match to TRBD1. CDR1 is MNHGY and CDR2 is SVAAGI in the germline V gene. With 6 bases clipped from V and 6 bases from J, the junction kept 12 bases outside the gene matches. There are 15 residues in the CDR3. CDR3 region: CASSLQGTGFIEQYF. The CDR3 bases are TGTGCCAGCAGCCTACAAGGGACAGGGTTCATCGAGCAGTACTTC.

The CDR3 region has the DNA TGTGCCAGCAGGAGAAATCTAGGCAGGGAGGCCCAGCCCCAGCATTTT. Protein product: CASRRNLGREAQPQHF. The chain couples TRBV5-8 to TRBJ1-5; TRBD1 is a possible D gene (5 bases). The CDR3 is 16 residues long. Trimming pared 5 bases from V and 7 bases from J, leaving 22 bases between. From germline, CDR1 is SGHTS and CDR2 YDEGEE. The complete variable domain, with remaining parts taken from reference TRBV5-8 and TRBJ1-5, reads EAGVTQSPTHLIKTRGQQATLRCSPISGHTSVYWYQQALGLGLQFLLWYDEGEERNRGNFPPRFSGRQFPNYSSELNVNALELEDSALYLCASRRNLGREAQPQHFGDGTRLSIL.

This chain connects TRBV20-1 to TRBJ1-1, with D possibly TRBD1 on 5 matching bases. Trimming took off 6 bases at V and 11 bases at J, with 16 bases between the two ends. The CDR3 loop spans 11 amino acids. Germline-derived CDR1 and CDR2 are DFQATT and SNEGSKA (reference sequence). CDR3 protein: CSAAGTAIAFF. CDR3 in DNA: TGCAGTGCCGCCGGGACGGCCATTGCTTTCTTT.

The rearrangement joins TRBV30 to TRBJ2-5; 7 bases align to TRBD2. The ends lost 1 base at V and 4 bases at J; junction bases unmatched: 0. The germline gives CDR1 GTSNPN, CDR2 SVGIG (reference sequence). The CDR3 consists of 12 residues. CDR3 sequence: CAWSGGGETQYF. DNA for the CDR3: TGTGCCTGGAGTGGGGGGGGAGAGACCCAGTACTTC. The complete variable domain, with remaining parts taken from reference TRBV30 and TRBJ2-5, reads SQTIHQWPATLVQPVGSPLSLECTVEGTSNPNLYWYRQAAGRGLQLLFYSVGIGQISSEVPQNLSASRPQDRQFILSSKKLLLSDSGFYLCAWSGGGETQYFGPGTRLLVL.

The CDR3 loop reads CASSITGTLADTQYF. The DNA of the CDR3 is TGTGCCAGTAGTATCACAGGGACTTTGGCAGATACGCAGTATTTT. J is TRBJ2-3 and V is TRBV19, with D perhaps assigned TRBD1 or TRBD2 (6 bases each). CDR1 is LNHDA, CDR2 SQIVND, per germline (reference sequence). V was clipped by 3 bases and J by 4 bases, with 14 bases between them. This CDR3 is built from 15 residues. The whole variable domain, remainder taken from reference TRBV19 and TRBJ2-3, is DGGITQSPKYLFRKEGQNVTLSCEQNLNHDAMYWYRQDPGQGLRLIYYSQIVNDFQKGDIAEGYSVSREKKESFPLTVTSAQKNPTAFYLCASSITGTLADTQYFGPGTRLTVL.

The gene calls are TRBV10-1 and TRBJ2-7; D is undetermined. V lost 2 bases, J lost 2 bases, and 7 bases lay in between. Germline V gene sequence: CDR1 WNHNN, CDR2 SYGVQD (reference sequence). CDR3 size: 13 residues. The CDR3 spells CASSELPTYEQYF. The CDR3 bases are TGCGCCAGCAGTGAGCTCCCCACCTACGAGCAGTACTTC.

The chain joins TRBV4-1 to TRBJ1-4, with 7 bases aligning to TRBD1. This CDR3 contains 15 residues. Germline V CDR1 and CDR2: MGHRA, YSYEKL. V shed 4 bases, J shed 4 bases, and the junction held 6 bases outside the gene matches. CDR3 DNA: TGCGCCAGCAGCCCCCCGACAGGGCGTAATGAAAAACTGTTTTTT. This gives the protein CASSPPTGRNEKLFF.

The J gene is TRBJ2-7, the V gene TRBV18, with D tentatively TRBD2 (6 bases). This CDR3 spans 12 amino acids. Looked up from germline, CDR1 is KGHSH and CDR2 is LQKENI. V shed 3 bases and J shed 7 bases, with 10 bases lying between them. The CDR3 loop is CASSPGSGEQYF. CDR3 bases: TGTGCCAGCTCACCCGGGAGTGGGGAGCAGTACTTC.

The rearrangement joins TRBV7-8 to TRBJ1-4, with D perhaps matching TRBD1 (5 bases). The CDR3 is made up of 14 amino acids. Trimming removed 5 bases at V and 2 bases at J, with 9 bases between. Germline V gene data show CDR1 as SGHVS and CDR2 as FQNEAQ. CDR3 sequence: CASSLQGTNEKLFF. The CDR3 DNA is TGTGCCAGCAGCCTTCAGGGCACTAATGAAAAACTGTTTTTT.

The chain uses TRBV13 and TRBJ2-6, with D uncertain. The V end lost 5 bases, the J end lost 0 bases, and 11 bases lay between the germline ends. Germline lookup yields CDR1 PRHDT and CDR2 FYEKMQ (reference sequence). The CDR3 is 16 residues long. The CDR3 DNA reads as TGTGCCAGCAGCCCCAAGACCCTCTCTGGGGCCAACGTCCTGACTTTC. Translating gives CASSPKTLSGANVLTF.

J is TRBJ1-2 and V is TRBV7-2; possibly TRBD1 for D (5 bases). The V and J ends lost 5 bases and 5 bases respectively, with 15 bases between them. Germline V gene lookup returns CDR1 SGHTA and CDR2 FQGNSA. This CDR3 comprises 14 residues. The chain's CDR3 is CASSRRGDQYGYTF. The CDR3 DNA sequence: TGTGCCAGCAGCCGACGGGGCGACCAATATGGCTACACCTTC.

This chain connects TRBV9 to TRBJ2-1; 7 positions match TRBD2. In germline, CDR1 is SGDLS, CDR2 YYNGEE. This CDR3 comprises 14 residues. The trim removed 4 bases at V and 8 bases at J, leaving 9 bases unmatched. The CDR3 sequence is CASSSGTQRYEQFF. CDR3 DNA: TGTGCCAGCAGCAGCGGGACCCAGCGGTATGAGCAGTTCTTC.

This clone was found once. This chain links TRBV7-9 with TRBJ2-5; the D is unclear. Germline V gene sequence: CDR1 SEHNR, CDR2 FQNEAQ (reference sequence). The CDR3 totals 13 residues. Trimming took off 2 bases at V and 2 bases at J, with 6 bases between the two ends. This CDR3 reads CASSLTNQETQYF. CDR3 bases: TGTGCCAGCAGCTTAACCAATCAAGAGACCCAGTACTTC.

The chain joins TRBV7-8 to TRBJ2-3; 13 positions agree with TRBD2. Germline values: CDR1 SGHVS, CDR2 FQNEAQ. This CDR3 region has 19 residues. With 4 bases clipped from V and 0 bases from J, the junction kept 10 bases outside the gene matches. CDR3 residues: CASSWTSGSLGSSTDTQYF. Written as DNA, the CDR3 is TGTGCCAGCAGCTGGACTAGCGGGAGTTTGGGGTCTAGCACAGATACGCAGTATTTT.

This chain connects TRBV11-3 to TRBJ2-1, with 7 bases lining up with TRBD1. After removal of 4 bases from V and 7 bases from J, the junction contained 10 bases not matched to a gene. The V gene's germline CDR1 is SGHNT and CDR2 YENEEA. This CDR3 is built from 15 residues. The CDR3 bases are TGTGCCAGCAGCTCCAGGGACAGACCAGGGAATGAGCAGTTCTTC. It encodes CASSSRDRPGNEQFF.

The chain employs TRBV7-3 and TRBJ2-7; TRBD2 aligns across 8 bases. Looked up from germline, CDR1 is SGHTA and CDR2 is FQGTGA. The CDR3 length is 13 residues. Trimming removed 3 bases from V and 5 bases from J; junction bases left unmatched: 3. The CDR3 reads CASSFRAGDEQYF. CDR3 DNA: TGTGCCAGCAGCTTTCGAGCGGGAGACGAGCAGTACTTC.